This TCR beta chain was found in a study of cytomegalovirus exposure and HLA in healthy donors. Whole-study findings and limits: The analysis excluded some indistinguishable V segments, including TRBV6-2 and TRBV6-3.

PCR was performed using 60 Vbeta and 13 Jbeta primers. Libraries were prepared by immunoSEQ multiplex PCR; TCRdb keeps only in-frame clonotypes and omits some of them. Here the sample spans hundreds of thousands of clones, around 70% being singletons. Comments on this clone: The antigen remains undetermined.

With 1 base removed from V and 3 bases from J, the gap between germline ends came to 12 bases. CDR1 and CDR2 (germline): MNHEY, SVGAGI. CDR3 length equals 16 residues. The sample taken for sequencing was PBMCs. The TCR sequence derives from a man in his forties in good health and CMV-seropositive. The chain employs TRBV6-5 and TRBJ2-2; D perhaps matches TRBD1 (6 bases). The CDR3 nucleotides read TGTGCCAGCAGTTACTTAAGACAGGTTGACACCGGGGAGCTGTTTTTT. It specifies CASSYLRQVDTGELFF.